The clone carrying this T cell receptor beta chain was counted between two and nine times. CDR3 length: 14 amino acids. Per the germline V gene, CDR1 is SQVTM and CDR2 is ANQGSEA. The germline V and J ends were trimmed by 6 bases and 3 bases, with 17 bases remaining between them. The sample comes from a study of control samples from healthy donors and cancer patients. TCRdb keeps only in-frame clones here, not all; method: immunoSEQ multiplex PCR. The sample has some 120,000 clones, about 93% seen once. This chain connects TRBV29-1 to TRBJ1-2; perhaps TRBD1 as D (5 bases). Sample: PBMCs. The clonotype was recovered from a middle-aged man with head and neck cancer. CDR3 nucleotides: TGCAGCGTCGCCCACAGGTCGAAGGACTATGGCTACACCTTC. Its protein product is CSVAHRSKDYGYTF.